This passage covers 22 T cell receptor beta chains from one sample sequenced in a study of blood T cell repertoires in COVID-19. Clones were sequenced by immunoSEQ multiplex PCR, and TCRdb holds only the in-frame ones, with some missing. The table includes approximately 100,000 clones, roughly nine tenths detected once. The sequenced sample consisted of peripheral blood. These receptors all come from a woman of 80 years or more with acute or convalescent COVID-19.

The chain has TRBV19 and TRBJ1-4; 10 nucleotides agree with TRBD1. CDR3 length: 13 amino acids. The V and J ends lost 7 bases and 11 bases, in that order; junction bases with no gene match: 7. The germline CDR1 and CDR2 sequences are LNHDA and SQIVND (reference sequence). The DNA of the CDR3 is TGTGCCAGTAATCGGGACAGGGGATTGAAACTGTTTTTT. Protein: CASNRDRGLKLFF.

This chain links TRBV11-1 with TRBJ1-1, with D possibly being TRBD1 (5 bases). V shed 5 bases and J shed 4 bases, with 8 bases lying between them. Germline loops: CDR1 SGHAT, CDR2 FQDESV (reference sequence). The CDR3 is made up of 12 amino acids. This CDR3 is CASSHDSTEAFF. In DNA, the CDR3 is TGTGCCAGCAGCCATGACAGCACTGAAGCTTTCTTT.

The CDR3 nucleotides read TGTGCTAGTGGTTTGGTTCCCACCGCCAACCCAACAGCAACCTACGAGCAGTACTTC. Encoded protein: CASGLVPTANPTATYEQYF. The chain uses TRBV12-5 and TRBJ2-7; D unclear. Trimming shortened V by 0 bases and J by 2 bases, and 23 bases separated the two germline ends. Germline values: CDR1 LGHNT, CDR2 FRNRAP. The length of the CDR3 is 19 residues.

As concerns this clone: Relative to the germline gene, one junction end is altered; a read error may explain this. The CDR3 loop is CASSQVSKLCSYERYF. The CDR3 coding sequence is TGTGCCAGCAGCCAAGTCAGTAAACTGTGCTCCTACGAGCGGTACTTC. The rearrangement uses TRBV3-1 (or the pseudogene TRBV3-2) and TRBJ2-7; the D is unclear. Germline lookup yields CDR1 LGHDT and CDR2 YNNKEL (reference sequence). The CDR3 length is 16 residues.

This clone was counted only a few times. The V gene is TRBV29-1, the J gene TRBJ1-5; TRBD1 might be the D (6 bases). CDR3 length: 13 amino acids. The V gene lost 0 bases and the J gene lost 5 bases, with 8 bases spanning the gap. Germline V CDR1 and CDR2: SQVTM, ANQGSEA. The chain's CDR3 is CSVEEDRYQPQHF. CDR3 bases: TGCAGCGTTGAAGAAGACAGGTATCAGCCCCAGCATTTT.

The CDR3 DNA follows: TGTGCCACCAGCAGAGACAGGGTGGCCGGGGAGCTGTTTTTT. Residues: CATSRDRVAGELFF. This chain links TRBV15 with TRBJ2-2; perhaps TRBD1 as D (5 bases). Trimming removed 0 bases from V and 6 bases from J, with 8 bases in between. The CDR3 has 14 residues. In germline, CDR1 is LNHNV, CDR2 YYDKDF (reference sequence).

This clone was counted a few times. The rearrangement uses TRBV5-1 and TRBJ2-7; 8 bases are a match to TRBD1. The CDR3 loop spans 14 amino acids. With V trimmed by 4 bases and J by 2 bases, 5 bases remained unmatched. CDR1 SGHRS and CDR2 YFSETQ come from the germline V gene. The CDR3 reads CASSPAQGAYEQYF. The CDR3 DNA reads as TGCGCCAGCAGCCCCGCACAGGGGGCCTACGAGCAGTACTTC.

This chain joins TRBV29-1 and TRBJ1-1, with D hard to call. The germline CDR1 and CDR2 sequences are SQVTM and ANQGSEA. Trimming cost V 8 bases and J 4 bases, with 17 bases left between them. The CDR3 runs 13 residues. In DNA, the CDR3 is TGCAGCTACTCCTTGCTACAGAGCACTGAAGCTTTCTTT. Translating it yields CSYSLLQSTEAFF.

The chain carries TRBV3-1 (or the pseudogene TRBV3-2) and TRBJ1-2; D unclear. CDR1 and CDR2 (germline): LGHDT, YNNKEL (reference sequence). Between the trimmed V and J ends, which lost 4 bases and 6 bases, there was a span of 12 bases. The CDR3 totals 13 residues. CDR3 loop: CASSPPGFNGYTF. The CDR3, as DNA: TGTGCCAGCAGCCCTCCGGGATTCAATGGCTACACCTTC.

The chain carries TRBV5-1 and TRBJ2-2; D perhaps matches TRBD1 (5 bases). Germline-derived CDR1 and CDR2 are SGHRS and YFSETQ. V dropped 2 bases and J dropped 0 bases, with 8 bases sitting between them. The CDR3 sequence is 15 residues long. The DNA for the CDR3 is TGCGCCAGCAGCTTTGCAGGGACGAACACCGGGGAGCTGTTTTTT. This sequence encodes CASSFAGTNTGELFF.

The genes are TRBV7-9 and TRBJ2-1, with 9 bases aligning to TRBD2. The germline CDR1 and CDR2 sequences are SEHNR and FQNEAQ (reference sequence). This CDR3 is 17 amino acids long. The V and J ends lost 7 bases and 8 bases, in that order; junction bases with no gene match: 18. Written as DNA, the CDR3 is TGTGCCAGCAACCCGGGCGGGGGGGGCCCGAATTATGATGAGCAGTTCTTC. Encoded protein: CASNPGGGGPNYDEQFF. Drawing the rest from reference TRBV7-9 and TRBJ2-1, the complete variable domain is DTGVSQNPRHKITKRGQNVTFRCDPISEHNRLYWYRQTLGQGPEFLTYFQNEAQLEKSRLLSDRFSAERPKGSFSTLEIQRTEQGDSAMYLCASNPGGGGPNYDEQFFGPGTRLTVL.

Here the CDR3 DNA reads TGTGCCAGCAGTTACCCCTGGGGGCAGGGTCTTAATTCACCCCTCCACTTT. Its protein product is CASSYPWGQGLNSPLHF. This chain joins TRBV28 and TRBJ1-6, with D perhaps matching TRBD1 (6 bases). From germline, CDR1 is MDHEN and CDR2 SYDVKM. Trimming stripped 4 bases from V and 6 bases from J, with 19 bases between. CDR3 length: 17 residues.

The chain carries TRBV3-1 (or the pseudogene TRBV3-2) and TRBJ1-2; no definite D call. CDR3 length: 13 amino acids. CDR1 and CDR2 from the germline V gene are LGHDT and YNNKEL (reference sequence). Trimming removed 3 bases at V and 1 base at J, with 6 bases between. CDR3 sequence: CASSHPSNYGYTF. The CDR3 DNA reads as TGTGCCAGCAGCCACCCCAGTAACTATGGCTACACCTTC.

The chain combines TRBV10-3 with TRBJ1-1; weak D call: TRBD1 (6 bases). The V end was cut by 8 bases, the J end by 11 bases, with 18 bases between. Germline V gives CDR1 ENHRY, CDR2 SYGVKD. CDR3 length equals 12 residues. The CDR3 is CAIGSTGSAAFF. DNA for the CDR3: TGTGCCATCGGGTCCACAGGGTCGGCGGCTTTCTTT.

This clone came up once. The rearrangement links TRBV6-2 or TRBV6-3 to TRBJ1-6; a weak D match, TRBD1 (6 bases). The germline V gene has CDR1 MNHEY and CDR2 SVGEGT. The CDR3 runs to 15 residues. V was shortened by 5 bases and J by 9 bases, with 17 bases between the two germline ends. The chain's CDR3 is CASSGVQGIGSPLHF. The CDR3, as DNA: TGTGCCAGCAGTGGAGTTCAGGGGATTGGTTCACCCCTCCACTTT.

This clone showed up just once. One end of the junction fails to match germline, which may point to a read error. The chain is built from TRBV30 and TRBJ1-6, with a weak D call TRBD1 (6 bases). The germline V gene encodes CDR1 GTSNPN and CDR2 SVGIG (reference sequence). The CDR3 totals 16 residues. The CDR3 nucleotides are TGTGCCTGGGCCGGGACACAATTTTCCTTTAATTCACCCCTCCACTTT. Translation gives CAWAGTQFSFNSPLHF.

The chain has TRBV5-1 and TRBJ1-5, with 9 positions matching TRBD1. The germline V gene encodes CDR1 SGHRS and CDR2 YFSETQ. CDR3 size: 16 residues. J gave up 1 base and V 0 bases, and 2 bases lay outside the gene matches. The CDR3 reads CASSLGDRESNQPQHF. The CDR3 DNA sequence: TGCGCCAGCAGCTTGGGGGACAGGGAAAGCAATCAGCCCCAGCATTTT.

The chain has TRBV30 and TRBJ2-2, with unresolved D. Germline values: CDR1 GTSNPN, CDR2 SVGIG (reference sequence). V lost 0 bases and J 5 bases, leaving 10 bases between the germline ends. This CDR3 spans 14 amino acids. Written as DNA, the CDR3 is TGTGCCTGGAGTGTACTGTTGGTAACCGGGGAGCTGTTTTTT. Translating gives CAWSVLLVTGELFF.

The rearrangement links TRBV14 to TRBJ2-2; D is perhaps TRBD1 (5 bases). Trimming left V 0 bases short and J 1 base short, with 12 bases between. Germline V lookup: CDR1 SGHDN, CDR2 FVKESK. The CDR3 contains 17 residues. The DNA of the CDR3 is TGTGCCAGCAGCCAAGATCATGGGGCAAAGAACACCGGGGAGCTGTTTTTT. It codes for CASSQDHGAKNTGELFF. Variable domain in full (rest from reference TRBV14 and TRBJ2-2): EAGVTQFPSHSVIEKGQTVTLRCDPISGHDNLYWYRRVMGKEIKFLLHFVKESKQDESGMPNNRFLAERTGGTYSTLKVQPAELEDSGVYFCASSQDHGAKNTGELFFGEGSRLTVL.

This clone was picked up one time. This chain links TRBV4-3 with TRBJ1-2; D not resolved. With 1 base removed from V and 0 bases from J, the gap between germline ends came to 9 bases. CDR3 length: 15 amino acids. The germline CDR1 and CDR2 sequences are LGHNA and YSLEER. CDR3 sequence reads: CASSQGQETNYGYTF. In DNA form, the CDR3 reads TGCGCCAGCAGCCAAGGGCAGGAAACTAACTATGGCTACACCTTC.

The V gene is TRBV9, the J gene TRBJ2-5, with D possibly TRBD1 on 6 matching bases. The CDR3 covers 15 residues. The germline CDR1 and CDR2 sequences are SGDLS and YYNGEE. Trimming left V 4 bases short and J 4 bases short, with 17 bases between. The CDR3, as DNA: TGTGCCAGCAGCCCCGGGTCAGGGGCCCGAGAGACCCAGTACTTC. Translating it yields CASSPGSGARETQYF.

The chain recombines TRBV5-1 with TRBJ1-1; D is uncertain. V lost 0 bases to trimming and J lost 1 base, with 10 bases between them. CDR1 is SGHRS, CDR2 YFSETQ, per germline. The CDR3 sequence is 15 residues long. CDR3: CASSLEVGANTEAFF. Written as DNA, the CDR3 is TGCGCCAGCAGCTTGGAGGTGGGAGCGAACACTGAAGCTTTCTTT.